This is a list of T cell receptor beta chains from one sample in a study of CD8+ T cells in alopecia areata. Assay: immunoSEQ multiplex PCR; the TCRdb copy retains only in-frame clones and omits some. Of approximately 4,300 clones in the sample, roughly 65% were seen once. The sample in question was skin, obtained at week 24, from a patient treated with tofacitinib. Receptor source: a human donor with alopecia areata. Each CDR3 is given with its conserved first and last residue. D genes are given only for firm matches. Some rows mark clone size as missing; the rest say once, few, many or name a class of expanded clone.

d_gene	abundance	v_gene	j_gene	CDR3aa	CDR3nt
TRBD2	-	TRBV10-3	TRBJ2-7	CATGRGVTSGDYEQYF	TGTGCCACCGGCCGGGGCGTAACTAGCGGCGACTACGAGCAGTACTTC
-	-	TRBV28	TRBJ2-7	CASSPRGSSYEQYF	TGTGCCAGCAGCCCCCGTGGGAGCTCCTACGAGCAGTACTTC
TRBD2	-	TRBV7-9	TRBJ2-5	CASSATSGGVSETQYF	TGTGCCAGCAGCGCGACTAGCGGGGGGGTTTCCGAGACCCAGTACTTC
-	few	TRBV7-9	TRBJ1-2	CASSLVPGSYGYTF	TGTGCCAGCAGCTTAGTCCCAGGGAGCTATGGCTACACCTTC
TRBD2	-	TRBV19	TRBJ2-1	CASSRGLAVYNEQFF	TGTGCCAGTAGTCGAGGACTAGCTGTCTACAATGAGCAGTTCTTC
-	-	TRBV6-1	TRBJ1-6	CASSDGRERSPLHF	TGTGCCAGCAGTGACGGCAGGGAAAGGTCACCCCTCCACTTT
TRBD1	-	TRBV7-2	TRBJ2-1	CASSFGQGGNNEQFF	TGTGCCAGCAGCTTCGGACAGGGTGGGAACAATGAGCAGTTCTTC
TRBD2	-	TRBV19	TRBJ2-7	CASSISGGRIYEQYF	TGTGCCAGTAGTATTAGCGGGGGGCGTATATACGAGCAGTACTTC
-	-	TRBV7-2	TRBJ2-5	CASSSGPMGQYF	TGTGCCAGCAGCTCGGGACCGATGGGGCAGTACTTC
-	once	TRBV19	TRBJ1-1	CASRLTENTEAFF	TGTGCCAGTAGACTGACTGAGAACACTGAAGCTTTCTTT
-	-	TRBV7-2	TRBJ2-5	CASSLDGGTWETQYF	TGTGCCAGCAGTCTAGATGGGGGCACGTGGGAGACCCAGTACTTC
-	-	TRBV7-9	TRBJ2-3	CASSLVKRTTDTQYF	TGTGCCAGCAGCTTAGTAAAGCGGACCACAGATACGCAGTATTTT
-	-	TRBV6-5	TRBJ1-6	CASGGGKNSPLHF	TGTGCCTCCGGGGGAGGGAAGAATTCACCCCTCCACTTT
TRBD1	-	TRBV5-4	TRBJ2-7	CASSPGGYEQYF	TGTGCCAGCAGCCCAGGGGGCTACGAGCAGTACTTC
TRBD2	once	TRBV4-2	TRBJ2-1	CASSPQATGPRRGTSGLNLGEQFF	TGTGCCAGCAGCCCCCAGGCAACAGGGCCGAGAAGGGGGACTAGCGGCCTTAACCTGGGTGAGCAGTTCTTC
TRBD2	few	TRBV7-3	TRBJ2-2	CASSRTSGTTGELFF	TGTGCCAGCAGCCGGACTAGCGGGACCACCGGGGAGCTGTTTTTT
-	-	TRBV5-6	TRBJ2-7	CASNLGWGRGYEQYF	TGTGCCAGCAACTTGGGATGGGGGAGAGGCTACGAGCAGTACTTC
-	-	TRBV4-1	TRBJ1-6	CASSSWTEPNSPLHF	TGCGCCAGCAGCTCCTGGACAGAGCCGAATTCACCCCTCCACTTT
-	few	TRBV4-1	TRBJ2-1	CASSQDPGLGQFF	TGCGCCAGCAGCCAAGATCCGGGCTTGGGGCAGTTCTTC
TRBD1	large	TRBV5-4	TRBJ1-4	CASRKGQGGEKLFF	TGTGCCAGCAGAAAGGGACAGGGTGGAGAAAAACTGTTTTTT
TRBD1	-	TRBV6-5	TRBJ1-1	CASSYSGQANTEAFF	TGTGCCAGCAGTTACTCGGGACAGGCGAACACTGAAGCTTTCTTT
-	few	TRBV6-1	TRBJ1-1	CASSELGGNTEAFF	TGTGCCAGCAGTGAATTGGGGGGGAACACTGAAGCTTTCTTT
-	-	TRBV9	TRBJ2-1	CASTLGTTYNEQFF	TGTGCCAGCACCTTAGGGACCACCTACAATGAGCAGTTCTTC
-	once	TRBV7-2	TRBJ2-3	CASTTLPTDTQYF	TGTGCCAGTACGACACTCCCCACAGATACGCAGTATTTT
-	-	TRBV4-2	TRBJ2-4	CASSQELGIQYF	TGTGCCAGCAGCCAAGAGCTGGGCATTCAGTACTTC
TRBD1	-	TRBV2	TRBJ2-7	CASSEHRGSLYEQYF	TGTGCCAGCAGTGAACACAGGGGATCCCTCTACGAGCAGTACTTC
-	-	TRBV7-9	TRBJ1-3	CASSLEESGSSGNTIYF	TGTGCCAGCAGCTTAGAAGAGTCCGGGAGCTCTGGAAACACCATATATTTT
-	-	TRBV10-3	TRBJ2-1	CAISGTPYNEQFF	TGTGCCATCAGCGGGACACCCTACAATGAGCAGTTCTTC
TRBD1	-	TRBV28	TRBJ2-7	CASSTPGQGSYEQYF	TGTGCCAGCAGTACTCCGGGACAGGGCTCCTACGAGCAGTACTTC
-	-	TRBV18	TRBJ1-3	CASSPDGNTIYF	TGTGCCAGCTCACCAGACGGAAACACCATATATTTT
TRBD2	-	TRBV5-1	TRBJ2-7	CASSTRGGSSGEQYF	TGCGCCAGCAGCACCCGAGGCGGGAGCTCGGGGGAGCAGTACTTC
-	few	TRBV28	TRBJ2-2	CASSSGWPTTGELFF	TGTGCCAGCAGTTCAGGGTGGCCAACAACCGGGGAGCTGTTTTTT
-	-	TRBV7-2	TRBJ1-2	CASSSSVGDGKTYGYTF	TGTGCCAGCAGCAGCTCCGTCGGAGACGGAAAGACCTATGGCTACACCTTC
-	-	TRBV9	TRBJ1-2	CASSVQINYGYTF	TGTGCCAGCAGCGTACAGATTAACTATGGCTACACCTTC
TRBD1	-	TRBV30	TRBJ2-5	CAWSRDSLETQYF	TGTGCCTGGAGTCGGGACAGCTTAGAGACCCAGTACTTC
-	-	TRBV7-3	TRBJ2-5	CASSSGGGLQETQYF	TGTGCCAGCAGCTCAGGCGGGGGCCTCCAAGAGACCCAGTACTTC
-	-	TRBV11-2	TRBJ2-5	CASSLYMGRQETQYF	TGTGCCAGCAGCTTGTACATGGGTCGGCAAGAGACCCAGTACTTC
-	-	TRBV6-8	TRBJ1-1	CASSYDRKANTEAFF	TGTGCCAGCAGTTATGACAGGAAGGCGAACACTGAAGCTTTCTTT
-	-	TRBV9	TRBJ2-3	CASSPHSDSTDTQYF	TGTGCCAGCAGCCCCCACAGTGATAGCACAGATACGCAGTATTTT
-	few	TRBV7-2	TRBJ1-1	CASSLKVNTEAFF	TGTGCCAGCAGCTTAAAGGTGAACACTGAAGCTTTCTTT
-	-	TRBV14	TRBJ1-1	CASSPTQSRLNMNTEAFF	TGTGCCAGCAGCCCTACCCAGAGCCGGCTTAACATGAACACTGAAGCTTTCTTT
TRBD1	-	TRBV5-1	TRBJ2-1	CASSLGQGNEQFF	TGCGCCAGCAGCTTGGGACAGGGAAATGAGCAGTTCTTC